This T cell receptor beta chain derives from a study of T cells in pancreatic ductal adenocarcinoma. Study results and limitations: Compared with tumor, blood showed more total productive templates and about 8.1-fold more clonotypes. Tumor and blood clonality did not differ significantly, about 0.1 versus 0.07.

Assay: immunoSEQ multiplex PCR; the TCRdb copy retains only in-frame clones and omits some. Of approximately 19,000 clones detected, around nine tenths appear once; the ten largest clones hold 0.75% to 0.95%. Germline assignment: CDR1 GTSNPN and CDR2 SVGIG (reference sequence). V lost 7 bases, J lost 5 bases, and 11 bases stayed unmatched. This CDR3 is built from 14 residues. No neoadjuvant therapy was given to the selected pancreatic ductal adenocarcinoma patients before their surgery. In the case of this clone: Its matching antigen is unknown.

The TCR comes from a human donor with pancreatic ductal adenocarcinoma. The rearrangement links TRBV30 to TRBJ1-5, with 7 nucleotides matching TRBD1. The material sequenced was PBMCs. The CDR3 here is CAFRQGCIDQPQHF. DNA for the CDR3: TGTGCCTTCAGACAGGGTTGTATCGATCAGCCCCAGCATTTT.